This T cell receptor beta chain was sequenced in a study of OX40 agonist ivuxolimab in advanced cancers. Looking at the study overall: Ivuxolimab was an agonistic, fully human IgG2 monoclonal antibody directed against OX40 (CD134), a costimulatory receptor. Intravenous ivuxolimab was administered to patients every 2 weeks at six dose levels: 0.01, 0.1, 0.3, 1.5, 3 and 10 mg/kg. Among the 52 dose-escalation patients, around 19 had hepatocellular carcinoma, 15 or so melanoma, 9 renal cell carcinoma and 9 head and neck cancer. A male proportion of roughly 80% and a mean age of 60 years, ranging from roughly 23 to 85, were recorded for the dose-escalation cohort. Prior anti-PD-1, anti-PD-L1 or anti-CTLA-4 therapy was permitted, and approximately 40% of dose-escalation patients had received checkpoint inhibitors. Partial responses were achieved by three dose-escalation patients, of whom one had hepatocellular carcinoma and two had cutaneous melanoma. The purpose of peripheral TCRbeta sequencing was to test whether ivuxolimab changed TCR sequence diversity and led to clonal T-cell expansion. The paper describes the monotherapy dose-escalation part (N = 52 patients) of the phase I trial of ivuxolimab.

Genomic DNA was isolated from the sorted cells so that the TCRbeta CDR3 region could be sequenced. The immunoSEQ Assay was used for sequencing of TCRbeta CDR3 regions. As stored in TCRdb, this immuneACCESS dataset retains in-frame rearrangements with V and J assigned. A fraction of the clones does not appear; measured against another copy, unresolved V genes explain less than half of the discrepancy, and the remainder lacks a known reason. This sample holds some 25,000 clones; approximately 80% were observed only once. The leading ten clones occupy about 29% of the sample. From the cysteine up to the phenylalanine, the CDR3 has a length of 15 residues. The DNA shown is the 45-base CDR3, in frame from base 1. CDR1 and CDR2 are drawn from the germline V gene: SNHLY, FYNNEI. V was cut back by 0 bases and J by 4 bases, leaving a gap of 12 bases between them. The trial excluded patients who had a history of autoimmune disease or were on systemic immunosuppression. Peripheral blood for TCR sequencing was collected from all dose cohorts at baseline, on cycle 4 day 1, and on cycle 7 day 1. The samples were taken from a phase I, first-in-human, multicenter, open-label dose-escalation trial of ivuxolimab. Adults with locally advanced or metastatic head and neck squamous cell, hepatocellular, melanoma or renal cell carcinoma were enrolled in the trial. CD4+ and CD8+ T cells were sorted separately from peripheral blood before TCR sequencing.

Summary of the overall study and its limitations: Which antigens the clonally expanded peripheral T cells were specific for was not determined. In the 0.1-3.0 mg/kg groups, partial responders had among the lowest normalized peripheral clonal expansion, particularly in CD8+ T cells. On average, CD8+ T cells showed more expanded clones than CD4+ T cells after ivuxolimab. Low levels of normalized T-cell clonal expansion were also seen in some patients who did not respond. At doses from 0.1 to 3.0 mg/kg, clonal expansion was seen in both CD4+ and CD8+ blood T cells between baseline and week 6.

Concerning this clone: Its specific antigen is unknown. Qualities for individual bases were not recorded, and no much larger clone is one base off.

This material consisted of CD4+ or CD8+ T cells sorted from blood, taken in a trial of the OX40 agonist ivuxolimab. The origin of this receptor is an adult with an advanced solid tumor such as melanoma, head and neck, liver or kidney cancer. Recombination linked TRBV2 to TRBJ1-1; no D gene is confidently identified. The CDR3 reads CASSEARAGITEAFF. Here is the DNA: TGTGCCAGCAGTGAAGCGCGCGCAGGAATCACTGAAGCTTTCTTT.